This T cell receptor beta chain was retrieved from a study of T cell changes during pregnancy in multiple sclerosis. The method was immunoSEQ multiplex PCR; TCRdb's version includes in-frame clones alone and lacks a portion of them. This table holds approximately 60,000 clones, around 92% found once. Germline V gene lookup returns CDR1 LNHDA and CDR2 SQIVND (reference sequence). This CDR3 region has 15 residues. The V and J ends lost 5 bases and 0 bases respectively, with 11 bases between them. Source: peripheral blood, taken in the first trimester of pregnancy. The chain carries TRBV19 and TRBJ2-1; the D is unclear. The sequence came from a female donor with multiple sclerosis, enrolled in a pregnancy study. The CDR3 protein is CASSPSVSSYNEQFF. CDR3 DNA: TGTGCCAGTAGTCCTAGTGTGAGCTCCTACAATGAGCAGTTCTTC.